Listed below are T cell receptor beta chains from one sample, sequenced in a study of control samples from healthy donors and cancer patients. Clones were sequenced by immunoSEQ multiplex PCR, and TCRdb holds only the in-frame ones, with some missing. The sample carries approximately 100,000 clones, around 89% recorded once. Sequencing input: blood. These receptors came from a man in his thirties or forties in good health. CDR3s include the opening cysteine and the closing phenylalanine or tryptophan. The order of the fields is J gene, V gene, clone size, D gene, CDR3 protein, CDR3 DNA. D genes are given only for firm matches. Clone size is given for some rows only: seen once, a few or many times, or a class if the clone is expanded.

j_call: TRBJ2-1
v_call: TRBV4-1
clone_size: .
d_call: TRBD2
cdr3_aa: CASSLGLAALNEQFF
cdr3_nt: TGCGCCAGCAGCCTGGGACTAGCGGCCCTCAATGAGCAGTTCTTC

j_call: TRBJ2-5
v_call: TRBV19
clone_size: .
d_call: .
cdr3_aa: CASSRTDSETQYF
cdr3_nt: TGTGCCAGTAGCAGGACAGACTCGGAGACCCAGTACTTC

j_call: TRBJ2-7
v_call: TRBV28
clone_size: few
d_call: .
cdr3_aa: CASRPAGLGYEQYF
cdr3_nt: TGTGCCAGCAGGCCGGCCGGGTTAGGATACGAGCAGTACTTC

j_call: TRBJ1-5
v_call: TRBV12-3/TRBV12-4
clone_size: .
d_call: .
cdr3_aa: CASSLAQFQPQHF
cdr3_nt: TGTGCCAGCAGTTTAGCGCAGTTTCAGCCCCAGCATTTT

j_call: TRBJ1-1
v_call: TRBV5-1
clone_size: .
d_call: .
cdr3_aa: CASSFDTPNTEAFF
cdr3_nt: TGCGCCAGCAGCTTTGACACACCGAACACTGAAGCTTTCTTT

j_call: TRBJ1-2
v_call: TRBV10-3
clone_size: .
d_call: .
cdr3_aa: CATAVEGRSYTF
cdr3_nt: TGTGCCACCGCCGTGGAGGGCCGAAGCTACACCTTC

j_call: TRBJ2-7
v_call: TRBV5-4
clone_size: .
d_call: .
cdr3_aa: CASSWGRGVYEQYF
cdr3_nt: TGTGCCAGCAGCTGGGGGCGGGGAGTGTACGAGCAGTACTTC

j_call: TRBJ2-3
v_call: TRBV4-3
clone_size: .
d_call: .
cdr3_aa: CASSQDTGSTDTQYF
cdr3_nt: TGCGCCAGCAGCCAAGATACCGGGAGCACAGATACGCAGTATTTT

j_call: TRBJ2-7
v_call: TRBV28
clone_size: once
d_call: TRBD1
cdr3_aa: CASSRTTGAYEQYF
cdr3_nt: TGTGCCAGCAGCCGAACCACAGGGGCCTACGAGCAGTACTTC

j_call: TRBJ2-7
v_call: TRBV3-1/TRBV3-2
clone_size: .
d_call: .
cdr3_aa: CASSPSDPGSKRYEQYF
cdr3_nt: TGTGCCAGCAGCCCCTCCGACCCAGGGAGTAAGCGGTACGAGCAGTACTTC

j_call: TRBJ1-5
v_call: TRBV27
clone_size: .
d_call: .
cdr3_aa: CASSSLDGNQPQHF
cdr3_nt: TGTGCCAGCAGTTCCCTGGACGGGAATCAGCCCCAGCATTTT

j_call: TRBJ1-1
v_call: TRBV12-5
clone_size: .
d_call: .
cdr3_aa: CASGPEAQYTEAFF
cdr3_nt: TGTGCTAGTGGTCCGGAGGCCCAGTACACTGAAGCTTTCTTT

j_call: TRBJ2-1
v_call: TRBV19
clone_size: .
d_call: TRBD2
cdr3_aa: CASSMLAGYYNEQFF
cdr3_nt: TGTGCCAGTAGTATGCTAGCGGGGTATTACAATGAGCAGTTCTTC

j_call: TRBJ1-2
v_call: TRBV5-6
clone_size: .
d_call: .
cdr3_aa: CASSPPTENLYGYTF
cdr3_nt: TGTGCCAGCAGCCCGCCGACAGAGAACCTCTATGGCTACACCTTC

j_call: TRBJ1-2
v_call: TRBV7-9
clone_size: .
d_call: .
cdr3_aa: CASSFTGLDYGYTF
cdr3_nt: TGTGCCAGCAGCTTTACAGGGCTCGACTATGGCTACACCTTC

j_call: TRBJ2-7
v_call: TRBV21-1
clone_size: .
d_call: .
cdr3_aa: CASSKVDRPSYEQYF
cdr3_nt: TGTGCCAGCAGCAAAGTTGACAGACCCTCCTACGAGCAGTACTTC